There are many counts of the clone carrying this T cell receptor beta chain. The target antigen is unknown. V shed 5 bases, J shed 0 bases, and the junction held 15 bases outside the gene matches. This CDR3 has 20 amino acids. CDR1 is LNHDA, CDR2 SQIVND, per germline (reference sequence). These data come from a study of T cells in Graves' hyperthyroidism and ophthalmopathy. The study excluded patients with uncontrolled infection, other autoimmune disease, pregnancy or lactation. Thyroid ultrasound and orbital computed tomography, with clinical symptoms and serum thyroxine and TRAb, informed diagnoses. General study results and limits: Most clonotypes expanded in the thyroid (above 0.001) were also present in blood.

Amplification of TCR beta CDR3 regions was performed using RNA transcripts as template. The HTBI primer set drove a first-round RT-PCR of the TCR CDR3. TCRdb re-derived calls from the multiplex PCR reads in MiXCR, one entry per CDR3 protein. In the table there are 500,000 to 600,000 distinct CDR3 sequences, 35% to 50% of which are singletons. The chain employs TRBV19 and TRBJ2-6; 8 bases map to TRBD1. This receptor was taken from an adult woman with Graves' disease, either hyperthyroidism or ophthalmopathy (not recorded which). Sequencing was carried out using peripheral blood or thyroid tissue (not recorded which). The CDR3, as DNA: TGTGCCAGTAGTGCCGGTTCCAGGGGGCCCACCGGCTCTGGGGCCAACGTCCTGACTTTC. Translating it yields CASSAGSRGPTGSGANVLTF. Supplemented by reference TRBV19 and TRBJ2-6, the full variable domain reads DGGITQSPKYLFRKEGQNVTLSCEQNLNHDAMYWYRQDPGQGLRLIYYSQIVNDFQKGDIAEGYSVSREKKESFPLTVTSAQKNPTAFYLCASSAGSRGPTGSGANVLTFGAGSRLTVL.